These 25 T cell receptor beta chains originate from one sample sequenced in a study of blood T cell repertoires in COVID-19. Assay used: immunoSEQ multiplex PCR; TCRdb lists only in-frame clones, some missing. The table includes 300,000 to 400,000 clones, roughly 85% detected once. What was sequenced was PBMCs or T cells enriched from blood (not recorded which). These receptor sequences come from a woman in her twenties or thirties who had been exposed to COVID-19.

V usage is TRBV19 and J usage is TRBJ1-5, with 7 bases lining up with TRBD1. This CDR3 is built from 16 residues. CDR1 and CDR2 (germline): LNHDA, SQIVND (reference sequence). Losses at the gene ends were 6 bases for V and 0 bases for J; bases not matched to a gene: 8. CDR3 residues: CASSPKTGVSNQPQHF. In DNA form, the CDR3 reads TGTGCCAGTAGCCCAAAAACAGGGGTTAGCAATCAGCCCCAGCATTTT.

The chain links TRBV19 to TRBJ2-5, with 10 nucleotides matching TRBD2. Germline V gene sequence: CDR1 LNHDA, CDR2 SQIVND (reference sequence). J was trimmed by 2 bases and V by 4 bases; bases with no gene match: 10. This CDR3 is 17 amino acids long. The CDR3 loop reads CASSRSSGSRRQETQYF. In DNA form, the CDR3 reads TGTGCCAGTAGTAGGTCTAGCGGGAGTCGGCGACAAGAGACCCAGTACTTC.

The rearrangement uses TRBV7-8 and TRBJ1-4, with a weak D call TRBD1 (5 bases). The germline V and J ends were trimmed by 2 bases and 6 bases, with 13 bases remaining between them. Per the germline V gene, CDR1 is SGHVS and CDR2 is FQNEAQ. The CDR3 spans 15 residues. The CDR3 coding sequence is TGTGCCAGCAGCTTACCCCTAAGGGGTGATGAAAAACTGTTTTTT. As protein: CASSLPLRGDEKLFF.

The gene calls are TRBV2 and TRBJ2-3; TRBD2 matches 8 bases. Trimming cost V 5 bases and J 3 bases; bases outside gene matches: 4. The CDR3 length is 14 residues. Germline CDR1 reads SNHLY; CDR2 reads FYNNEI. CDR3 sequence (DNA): TGTGCCAGCAGTTGGACTAGCACGACAGATACGCAGTATTTT. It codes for CASSWTSTTDTQYF.

CDR3 sequence: CASSLATGVEFYGYTF. As DNA, the CDR3 is TGTGCCAGCAGCTTAGCGACAGGGGTTGAATTCTATGGCTACACCTTC. The rearrangement joins TRBV7-9 to TRBJ1-2; 8 nucleotides match TRBD1. The CDR3 is 16 residues long. The J segment lost 4 bases and the V segment lost 0 bases, leaving 7 bases of the junction unmatched. Germline V CDR1 and CDR2: SEHNR, FQNEAQ (reference sequence).

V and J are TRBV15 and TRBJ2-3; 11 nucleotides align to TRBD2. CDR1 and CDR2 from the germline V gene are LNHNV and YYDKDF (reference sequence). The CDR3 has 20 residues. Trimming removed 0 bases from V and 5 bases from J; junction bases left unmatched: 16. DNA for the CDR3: TGTGCCACCAGCAGAGATTCGGTTATGGTAGCGGGGGGGCCCCAAGATACGCAGTATTTT. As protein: CATSRDSVMVAGGPQDTQYF.

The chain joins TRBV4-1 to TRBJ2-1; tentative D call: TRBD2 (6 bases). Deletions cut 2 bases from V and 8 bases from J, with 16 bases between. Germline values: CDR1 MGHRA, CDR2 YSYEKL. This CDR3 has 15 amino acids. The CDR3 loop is CASSQRAGLRDEQFF. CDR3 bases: TGCGCCAGCAGCCAAAGGGCGGGACTTCGGGATGAGCAGTTCTTC.

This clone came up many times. The CDR3 DNA is TGTGCCAGCAGTGTTAACAGGGGCTCTGGAAACACCATATATTTT. As protein: CASSVNRGSGNTIYF. The chain couples TRBV27 to TRBJ1-3; 7 bases agree with TRBD1. Germline assignment: CDR1 MNHEY and CDR2 SMNVEV (reference sequence). The CDR3 is 15 amino acids. V lost 5 bases, J lost 0 bases, and 4 bases stayed unmatched.

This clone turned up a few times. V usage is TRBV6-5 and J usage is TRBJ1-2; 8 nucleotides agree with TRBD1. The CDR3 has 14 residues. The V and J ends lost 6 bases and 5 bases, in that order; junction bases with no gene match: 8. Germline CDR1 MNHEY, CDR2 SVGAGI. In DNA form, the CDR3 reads TGTGCCAGCAGATCTCTGGACAGGGCTTATGGCTACACCTTC. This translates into CASRSLDRAYGYTF.

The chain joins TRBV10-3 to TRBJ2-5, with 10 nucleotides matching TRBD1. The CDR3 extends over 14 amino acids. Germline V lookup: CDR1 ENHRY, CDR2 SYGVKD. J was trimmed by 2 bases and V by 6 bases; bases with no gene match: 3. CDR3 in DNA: TGTGCCATCAGGACAGGGGGCGGTCAAGAGACCCAGTACTTC. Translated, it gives CAIRTGGGQETQYF.

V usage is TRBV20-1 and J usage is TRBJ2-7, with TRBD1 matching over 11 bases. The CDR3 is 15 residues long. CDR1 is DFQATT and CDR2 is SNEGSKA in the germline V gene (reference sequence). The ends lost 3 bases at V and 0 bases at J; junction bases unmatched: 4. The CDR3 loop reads CSASPGTGGSYEQYF. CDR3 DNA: TGCAGTGCTAGTCCCGGGACAGGGGGCTCCTACGAGCAGTACTTC.

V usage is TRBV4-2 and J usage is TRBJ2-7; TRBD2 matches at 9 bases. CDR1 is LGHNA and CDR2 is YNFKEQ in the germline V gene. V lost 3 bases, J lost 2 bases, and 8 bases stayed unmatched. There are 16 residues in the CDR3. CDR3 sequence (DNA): TGTGCCAGCAGCCATATGGCTAGCGGGAATGCCTACGAGCAGTACTTC. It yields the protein CASSHMASGNAYEQYF.

DNA for the CDR3: TGTGCCAGCCAGGGTGCGGGCAATCAGCCCCAGCATTTT. Its protein is CASQGAGNQPQHF. J is TRBJ1-5 and V is TRBV24-1; TRBD1 might be the D (5 bases). This CDR3 comprises 13 residues. V was trimmed by 11 bases and J by 2 bases, leaving 12 bases between them. Germline assignment: CDR1 KGHDR and CDR2 SFDVKD.

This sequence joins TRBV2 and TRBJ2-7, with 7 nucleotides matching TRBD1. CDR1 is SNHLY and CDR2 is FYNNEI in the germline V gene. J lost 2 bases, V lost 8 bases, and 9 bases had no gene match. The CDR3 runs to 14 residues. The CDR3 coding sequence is TGTGCCAGCCGAGGATGGGACAGCACCTACGAGCAGTACTTC. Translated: CASRGWDSTYEQYF.

CDR3 nucleotide sequence: TGTGCCTCCGTGGGGGGGCCGAACTATGGCTACACCTTC. Amino acid sequence: CASVGGPNYGYTF. V is TRBV28 and J is TRBJ1-2; tentative D call: TRBD1 (6 bases). The CDR3 length is 13 residues. From germline, CDR1 is MDHEN and CDR2 SYDVKM. The V gene lost 11 bases and the J gene lost 2 bases, with 15 bases spanning the gap.

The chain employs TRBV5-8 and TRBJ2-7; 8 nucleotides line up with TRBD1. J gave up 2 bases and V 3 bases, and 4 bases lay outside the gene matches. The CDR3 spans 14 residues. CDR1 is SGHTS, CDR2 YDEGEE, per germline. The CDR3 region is CASSSRTGTYEQYF. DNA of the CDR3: TGTGCCAGCAGCTCCCGGACAGGGACCTACGAGCAGTACTTC.

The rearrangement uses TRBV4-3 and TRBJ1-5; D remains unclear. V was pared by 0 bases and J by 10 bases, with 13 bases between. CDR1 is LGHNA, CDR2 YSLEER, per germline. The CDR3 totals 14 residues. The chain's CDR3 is CASSQDMSEAPQHF. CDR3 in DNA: TGCGCCAGCAGCCAAGATATGAGTGAGGCTCCCCAGCATTTT.

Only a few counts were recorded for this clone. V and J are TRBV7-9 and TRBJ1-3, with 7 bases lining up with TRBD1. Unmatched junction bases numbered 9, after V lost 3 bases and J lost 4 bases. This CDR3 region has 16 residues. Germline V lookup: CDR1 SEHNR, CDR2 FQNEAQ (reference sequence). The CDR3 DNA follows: TGTGCCAGCAGCTTGCAGGGGGTATCGGGAGGAAACACCATATATTTT. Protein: CASSLQGVSGGNTIYF.

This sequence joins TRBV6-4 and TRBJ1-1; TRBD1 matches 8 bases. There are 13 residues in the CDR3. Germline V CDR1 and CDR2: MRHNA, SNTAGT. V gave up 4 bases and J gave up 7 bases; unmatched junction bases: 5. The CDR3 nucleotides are TGTGCCAGCAGTGGTACAGGGGGGGGTGAAGCTTTCTTT. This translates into CASSGTGGGEAFF.

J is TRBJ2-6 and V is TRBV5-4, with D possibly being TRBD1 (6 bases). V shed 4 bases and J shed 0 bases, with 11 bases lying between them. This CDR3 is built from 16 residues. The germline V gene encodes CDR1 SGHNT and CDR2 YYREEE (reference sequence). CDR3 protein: CASSLRTASGANVLTF. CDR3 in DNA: TGTGCCAGCAGCCTAAGGACAGCCTCTGGGGCCAACGTCCTGACTTTC.

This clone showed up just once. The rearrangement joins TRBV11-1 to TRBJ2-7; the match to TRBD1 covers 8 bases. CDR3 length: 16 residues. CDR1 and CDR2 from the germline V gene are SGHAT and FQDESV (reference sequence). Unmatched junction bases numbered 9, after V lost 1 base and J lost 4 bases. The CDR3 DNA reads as TGTGCCAGCAGCTTAGACTCGAGACAGGGGCTATACGAGCAGTACTTC. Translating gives CASSLDSRQGLYEQYF.

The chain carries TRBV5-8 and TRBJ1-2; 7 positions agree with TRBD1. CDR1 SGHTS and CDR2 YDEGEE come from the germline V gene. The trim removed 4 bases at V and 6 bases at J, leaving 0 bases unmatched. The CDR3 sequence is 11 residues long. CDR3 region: CASSGTDGYTF. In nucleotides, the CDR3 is TGTGCCAGCAGCGGGACAGATGGCTACACCTTC.

For the CDR3, the DNA is TGTGCCACCAGCAGAGATCAGGGAGGGAACACTGAAGCTTTCTTT. It is translated as CATSRDQGGNTEAFF. The chain carries TRBV15 and TRBJ1-1; perhaps TRBD1 as D (5 bases). Germline V CDR1 and CDR2: LNHNV, YYDKDF (reference sequence). The CDR3 is 15 amino acids. With 0 bases removed from V and 1 base from J, the gap between germline ends came to 9 bases.

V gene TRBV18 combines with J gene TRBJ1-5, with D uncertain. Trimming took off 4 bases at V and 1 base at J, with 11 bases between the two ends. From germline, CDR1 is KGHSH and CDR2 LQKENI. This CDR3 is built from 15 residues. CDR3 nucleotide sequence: TGTGCCAGCTCACTGAAGACGGGGAGCAATCAGCCCCAGCATTTT. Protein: CASSLKTGSNQPQHF.

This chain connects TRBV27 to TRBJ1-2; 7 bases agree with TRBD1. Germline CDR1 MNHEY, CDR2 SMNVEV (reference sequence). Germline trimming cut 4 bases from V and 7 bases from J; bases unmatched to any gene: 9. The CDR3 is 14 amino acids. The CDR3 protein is CASSSATGLGGYTF. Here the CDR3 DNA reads TGTGCCAGCAGTTCCGCGACAGGGTTGGGTGGCTACACCTTC.